Below, 2 T cell receptor beta chains from the same sample are listed, as sequenced in a study of cytomegalovirus exposure and HLA in healthy donors. PCR amplification relied on 60 Vbeta primers (plus 13 Jbeta primers). Sequenced by immunoSEQ multiplex PCR; TCRdb stores in-frame clones only, minus some. The sample records about 140,000 clones, more than 75% being singletons. Sequenced input: PBMCs. These receptors were collected from a man aged 35-49 years in good health and CMV-seronegative.

This clone was counted a few times. The V gene is TRBV5-4, the J gene TRBJ1-1; D unresolved. The CDR3 contains 13 residues. V was cut by 6 bases and J by 1 base, with 10 bases left in between. Germline CDR1 is SGHNT and CDR2 is YYREEE (reference sequence). CDR3 region: CASIGGKNTEAFF. CDR3 in DNA: TGTGCCAGCATTGGAGGGAAGAACACTGAAGCTTTCTTT.

CDR3 loop: CSARGTVYTF. DNA for the CDR3: TGCAGTGCTAGGGGGACAGTCTACACCTTC. This chain uses TRBV20-1 with TRBJ1-2, with TRBD1 identical over 7 bases. Germline assignment: CDR1 DFQATT and CDR2 SNEGSKA (reference sequence). This CDR3 has 10 amino acids. V lost 3 bases, J lost 10 bases, and 2 bases stayed unmatched.